The clone carrying this T cell receptor (beta chain) was picked up a small number of times. The target antigen is unknown. The CDR3 end falls 3 residues outside the read, so it is completed with the germline J gene. The record originates from a study of T cell clonality in common variable immunodeficiency. The protocol was immunoSEQ multiplex PCR, while the TCRdb copy is restricted to in-frame clones and leaves out a portion. Altogether 15,000 to 25,000 clones were found in the sample, and no singletons occur. CDR1 is SQVTM and CDR2 is ANQGSEA in the germline V gene. The CDR3 is made up of 12 amino acids. With 3 bases removed from V and 4 bases from J, the gap between germline ends came to 7 bases. Whole-study results and caveats: Common variable immunodeficiency TCR beta sequences reportedly had fewer deletions and N-nucleotide insertions.

The V and J genes are TRBV29-1 and TRBJ2-1, with a possible D match to TRBD2 (5 bases). The sequencing sample was made of peripheral blood mononuclear cells. This TCR was recovered from a human donor with common variable immunodeficiency. CDR3 region: CSVDRGYNEQFF. CDR3 DNA, as far as it was read: TGCAGCGTTGACCGGGGATACAATGAG.